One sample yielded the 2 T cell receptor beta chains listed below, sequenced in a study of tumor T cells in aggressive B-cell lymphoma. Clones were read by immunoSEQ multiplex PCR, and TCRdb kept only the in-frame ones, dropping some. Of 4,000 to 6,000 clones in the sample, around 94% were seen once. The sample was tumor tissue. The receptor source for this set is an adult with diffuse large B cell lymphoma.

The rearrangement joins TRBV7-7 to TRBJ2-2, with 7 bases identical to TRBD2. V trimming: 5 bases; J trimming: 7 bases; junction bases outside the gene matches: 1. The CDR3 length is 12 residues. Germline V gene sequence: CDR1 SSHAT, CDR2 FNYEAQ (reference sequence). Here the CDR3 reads CASSTGGGELFF. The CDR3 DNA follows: TGTGCCAGCAGCACGGGGGGCGGGGAGCTGTTTTTT.

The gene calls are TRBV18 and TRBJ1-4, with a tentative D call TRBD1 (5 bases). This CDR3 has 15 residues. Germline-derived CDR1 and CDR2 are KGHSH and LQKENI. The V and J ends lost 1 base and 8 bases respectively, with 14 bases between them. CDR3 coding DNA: TGTGCCAGCTCACCACTCAGGGCTGAAGGGGAAAAACTGTTTTTT. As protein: CASSPLRAEGEKLFF. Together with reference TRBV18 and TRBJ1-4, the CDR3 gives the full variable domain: NAGVMQNPRHLVRRRGQEARLRCSPMKGHSHVYWYRQLPEEGLKFMVYLQKENIIDESGMPKERFSAEFPKEGPSILRIQQVVRGDSAAYFCASSPLRAEGEKLFFGSGTQLSVL.